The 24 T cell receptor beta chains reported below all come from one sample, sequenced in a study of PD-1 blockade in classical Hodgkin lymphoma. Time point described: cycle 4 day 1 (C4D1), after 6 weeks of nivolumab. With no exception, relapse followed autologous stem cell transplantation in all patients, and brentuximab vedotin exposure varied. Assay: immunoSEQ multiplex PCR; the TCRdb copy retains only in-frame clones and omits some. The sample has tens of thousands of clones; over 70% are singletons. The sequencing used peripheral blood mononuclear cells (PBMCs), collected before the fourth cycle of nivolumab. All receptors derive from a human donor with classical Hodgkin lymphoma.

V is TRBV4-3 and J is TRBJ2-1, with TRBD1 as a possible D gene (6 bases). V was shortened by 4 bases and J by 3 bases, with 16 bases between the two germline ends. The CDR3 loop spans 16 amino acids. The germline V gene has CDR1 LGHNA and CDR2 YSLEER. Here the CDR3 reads CASSRTHRVSYNEQFF. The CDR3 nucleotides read TGCGCCAGCAGCCGGACCCACAGGGTGAGCTACAATGAGCAGTTCTTC.

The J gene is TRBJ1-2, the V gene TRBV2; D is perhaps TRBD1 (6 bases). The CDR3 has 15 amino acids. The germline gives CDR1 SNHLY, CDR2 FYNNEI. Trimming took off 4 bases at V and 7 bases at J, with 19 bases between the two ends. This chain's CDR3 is CASSGTGRGLAGYTF. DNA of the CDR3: TGTGCCAGCAGTGGCACCGGCAGGGGATTGGCTGGCTACACCTTC.

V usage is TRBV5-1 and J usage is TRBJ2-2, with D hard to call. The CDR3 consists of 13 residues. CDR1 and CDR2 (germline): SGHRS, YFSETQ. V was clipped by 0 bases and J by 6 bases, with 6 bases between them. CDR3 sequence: CASSLDPSGELFF. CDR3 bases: TGCGCCAGCAGCTTGGATCCTTCCGGGGAGCTGTTTTTT.

CDR3 amino acids: CASTSLPARGNTEAFF. CDR3 nucleotide sequence: TGTGCCAGCACCTCCCTTCCCGCTAGGGGGAACACTGAAGCTTTCTTT. V gene TRBV28 combines with J gene TRBJ1-1, with D possibly TRBD1 on 5 matching bases. This CDR3 comprises 16 residues. Trimming took 7 bases from V and 1 from J, leaving 19 bases between them. Per the germline V gene, CDR1 is MDHEN and CDR2 is SYDVKM.

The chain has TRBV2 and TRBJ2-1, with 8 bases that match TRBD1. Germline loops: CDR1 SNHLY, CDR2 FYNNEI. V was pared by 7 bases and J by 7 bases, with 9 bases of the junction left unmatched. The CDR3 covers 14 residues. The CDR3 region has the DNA TGTGCCAGCACCGACAGGGGTTACAGTAATGAGCAGTTCTTC. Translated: CASTDRGYSNEQFF.

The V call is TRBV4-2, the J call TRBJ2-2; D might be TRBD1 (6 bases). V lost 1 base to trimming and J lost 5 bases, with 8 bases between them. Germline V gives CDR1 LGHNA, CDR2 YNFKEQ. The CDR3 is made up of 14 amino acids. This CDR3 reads CASSQGTGTGELFF. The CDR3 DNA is TGTGCCAGCAGCCAAGGCACAGGGACCGGGGAGCTGTTTTTT.

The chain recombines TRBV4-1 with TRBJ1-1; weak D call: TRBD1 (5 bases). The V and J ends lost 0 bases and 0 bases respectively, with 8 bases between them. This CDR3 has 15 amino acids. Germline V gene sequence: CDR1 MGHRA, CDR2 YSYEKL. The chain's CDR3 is CASSQEEGMNTEAFF. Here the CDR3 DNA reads TGCGCCAGCAGCCAAGAGGAGGGGATGAACACTGAAGCTTTCTTT.

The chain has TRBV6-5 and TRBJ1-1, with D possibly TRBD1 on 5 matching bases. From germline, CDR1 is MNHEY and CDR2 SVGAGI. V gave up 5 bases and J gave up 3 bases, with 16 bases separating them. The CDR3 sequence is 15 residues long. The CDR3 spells CASSPLGGLYTEAFF. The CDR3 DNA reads TGTGCCAGCAGTCCGCTCGGGGGGTTGTACACTGAAGCTTTCTTT.

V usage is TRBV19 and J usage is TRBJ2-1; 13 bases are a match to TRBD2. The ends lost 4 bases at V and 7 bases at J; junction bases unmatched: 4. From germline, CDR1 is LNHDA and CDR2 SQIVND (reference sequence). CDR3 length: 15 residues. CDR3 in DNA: TGTGCCAGTAGTACTCCGGGACTAGCGGGGAATGAGCAGTTCTTC. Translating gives CASSTPGLAGNEQFF.

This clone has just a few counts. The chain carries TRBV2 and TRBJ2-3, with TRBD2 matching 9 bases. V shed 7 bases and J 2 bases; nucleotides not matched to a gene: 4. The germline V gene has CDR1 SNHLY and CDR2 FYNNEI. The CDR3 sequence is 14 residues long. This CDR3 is CASNKRGDTDTQYF. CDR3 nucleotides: TGTGCCAGCAACAAGCGGGGGGACACAGATACGCAGTATTTT.

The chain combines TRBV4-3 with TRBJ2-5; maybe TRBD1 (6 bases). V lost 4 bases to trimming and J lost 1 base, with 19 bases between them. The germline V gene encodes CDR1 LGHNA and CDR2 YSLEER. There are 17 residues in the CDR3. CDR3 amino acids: CASSLRPLRTAQETQYF. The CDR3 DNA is TGCGCCAGCAGCCTTCGACCGCTCCGGACAGCCCAAGAGACCCAGTACTTC.

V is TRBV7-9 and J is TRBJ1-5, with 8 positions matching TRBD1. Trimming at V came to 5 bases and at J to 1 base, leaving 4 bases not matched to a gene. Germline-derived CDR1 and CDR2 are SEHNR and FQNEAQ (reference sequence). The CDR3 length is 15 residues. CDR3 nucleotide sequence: TGTGCCAGCAGCGCCTCAGGGGGCAGCAATCAGCCCCAGCATTTT. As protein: CASSASGGSNQPQHF. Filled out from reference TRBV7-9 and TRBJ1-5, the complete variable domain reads DTGVSQNPRHKITKRGQNVTFRCDPISEHNRLYWYRQTLGQGPEFLTYFQNEAQLEKSRLLSDRFSAERPKGSFSTLEIQRTEQGDSAMYLCASSASGGSNQPQHFGDGTRLSIL.

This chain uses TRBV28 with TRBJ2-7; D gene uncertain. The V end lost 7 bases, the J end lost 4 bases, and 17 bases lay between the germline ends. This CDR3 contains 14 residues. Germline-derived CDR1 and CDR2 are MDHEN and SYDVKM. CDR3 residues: CASTPTRILYEQYF. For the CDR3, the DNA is TGTGCCAGCACCCCGACACGGATTCTTTACGAGCAGTACTTC. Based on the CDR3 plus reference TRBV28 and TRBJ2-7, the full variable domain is DVKVTQSSRYLVKRTGEKVFLECVQDMDHENMFWYRQDPGLGLRLIYFSYDVKMKEKGDIPEGYSVSREKKERFSLILESASTNQTSMYLCASTPTRILYEQYFGPGTRLTVT.

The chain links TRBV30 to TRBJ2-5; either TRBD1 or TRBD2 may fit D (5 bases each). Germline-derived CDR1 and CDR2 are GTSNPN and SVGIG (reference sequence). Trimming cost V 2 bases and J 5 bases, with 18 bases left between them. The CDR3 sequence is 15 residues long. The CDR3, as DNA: TGTGCCTGGAGTCGGCCCCGGGGACGCGGGGAGACCCAGTACTTC. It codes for CAWSRPRGRGETQYF.

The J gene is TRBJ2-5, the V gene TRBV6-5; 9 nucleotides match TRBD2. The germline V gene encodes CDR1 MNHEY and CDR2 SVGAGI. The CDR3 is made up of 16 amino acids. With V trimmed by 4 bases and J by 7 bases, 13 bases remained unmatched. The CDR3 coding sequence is TGTGCCAGCAGTTCCAAGGGACTAGCCCCCCCAGGGACCCAGTACTTC. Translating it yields CASSSKGLAPPGTQYF.

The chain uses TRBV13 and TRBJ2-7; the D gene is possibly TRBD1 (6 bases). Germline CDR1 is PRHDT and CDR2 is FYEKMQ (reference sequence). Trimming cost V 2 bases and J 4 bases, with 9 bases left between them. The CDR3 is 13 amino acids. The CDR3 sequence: CASSLWGQYEQYF. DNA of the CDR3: TGTGCCAGCAGCTTATGGGGACAATACGAGCAGTACTTC.

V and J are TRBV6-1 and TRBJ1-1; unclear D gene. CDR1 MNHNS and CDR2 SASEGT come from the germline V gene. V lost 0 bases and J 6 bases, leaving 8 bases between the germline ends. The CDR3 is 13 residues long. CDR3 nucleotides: TGTGCCAGCAGTGAAGCGATAGGACCTGAAGCTTTCTTT. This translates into CASSEAIGPEAFF.

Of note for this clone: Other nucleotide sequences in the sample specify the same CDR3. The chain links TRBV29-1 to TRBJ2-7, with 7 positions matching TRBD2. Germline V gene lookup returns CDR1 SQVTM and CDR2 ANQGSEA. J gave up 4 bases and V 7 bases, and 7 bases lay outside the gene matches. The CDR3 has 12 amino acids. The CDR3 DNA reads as TGCAGCGCCGAGGGAGGGAGGTACGAGCAGTACTTC. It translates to CSAEGGRYEQYF.

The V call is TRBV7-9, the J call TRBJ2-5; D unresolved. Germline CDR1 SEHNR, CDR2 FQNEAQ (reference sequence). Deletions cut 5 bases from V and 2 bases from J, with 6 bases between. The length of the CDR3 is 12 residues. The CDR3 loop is CASSIQQETQYF. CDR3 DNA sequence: TGTGCCAGCAGCATTCAACAAGAGACCCAGTACTTC.

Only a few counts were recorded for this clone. CDR3 protein: CASSEATRVISTDTQYF. The DNA of the CDR3 is TGTGCCAGCAGTGAAGCGACCAGGGTAATCAGCACAGATACGCAGTATTTT. The chain is built from TRBV2 and TRBJ2-3; TRBD1 might be the D (5 bases). Trimming took 0 bases from V and 0 from J, leaving 13 bases between them. CDR1 and CDR2 (germline): SNHLY, FYNNEI. CDR3 length equals 17 residues.

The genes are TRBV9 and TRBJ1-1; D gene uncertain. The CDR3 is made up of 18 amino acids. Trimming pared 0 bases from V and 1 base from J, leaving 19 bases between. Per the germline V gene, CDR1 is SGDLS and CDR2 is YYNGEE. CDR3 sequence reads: CASSVVPGNWEGNTEAFF. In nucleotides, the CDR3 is TGTGCCAGCAGCGTAGTACCGGGTAATTGGGAGGGGAACACTGAAGCTTTCTTT.

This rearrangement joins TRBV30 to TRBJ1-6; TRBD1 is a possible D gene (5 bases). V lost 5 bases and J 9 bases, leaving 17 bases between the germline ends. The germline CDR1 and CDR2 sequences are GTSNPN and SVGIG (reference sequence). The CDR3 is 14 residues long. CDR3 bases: TGTGCCTGGGGAGTGCCAGGGCTAAGTTCACCCCTCCACTTT. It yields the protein CAWGVPGLSSPLHF.

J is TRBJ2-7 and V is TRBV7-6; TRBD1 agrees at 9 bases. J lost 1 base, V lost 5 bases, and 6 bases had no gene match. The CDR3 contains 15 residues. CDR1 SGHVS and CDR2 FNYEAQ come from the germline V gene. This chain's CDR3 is CASSHMGQGSYEQYF. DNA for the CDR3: TGTGCCAGCAGCCATATGGGACAGGGATCCTACGAGCAGTACTTC.

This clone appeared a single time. The chain's CDR3 is CASSFLYYGYTF. The DNA for the CDR3 is TGTGCCAGCAGTTTCCTCTACTATGGCTACACCTTC. The J gene is TRBJ1-2, the V gene TRBV28; D remains unclear. There are 12 residues in the CDR3. CDR1 is MDHEN and CDR2 is SYDVKM in the germline V gene. Deletions cut 3 bases from V and 3 bases from J, with 5 bases between.